This TCR beta chain came from a study of shared clonotypes between healthy human individuals. The naive CD8 subset, CD45RO-negative cells positively selected for CCR7, excluded terminally differentiated effector memory CD45RA+ cells. Some clones are missing from TCRdb's copy, which holds only in-frame ones; the method was immunoSEQ multiplex PCR. This table holds just over 2,000,000 clones, about 95% found once. CDR1 and CDR2 from the germline V gene are SEHNR and FQNEAQ (reference sequence). The V gene end was trimmed by 2 bases and the J gene end by 6 bases; junction bases not matched to a gene: 2. This CDR3 is 14 amino acids long.

The sequence derives from a man between 18 and 29 years old in good health. The chain recombines TRBV7-9 with TRBJ1-4; 8 bases match TRBD1. The sequencing sample was made of naive CD8+ T cells sorted from blood. CDR3 in DNA: TGTGCCAGCAGCTTACAGGGGGCGCATGAAAAACTGTTTTTT. As protein: CASSLQGAHEKLFF.